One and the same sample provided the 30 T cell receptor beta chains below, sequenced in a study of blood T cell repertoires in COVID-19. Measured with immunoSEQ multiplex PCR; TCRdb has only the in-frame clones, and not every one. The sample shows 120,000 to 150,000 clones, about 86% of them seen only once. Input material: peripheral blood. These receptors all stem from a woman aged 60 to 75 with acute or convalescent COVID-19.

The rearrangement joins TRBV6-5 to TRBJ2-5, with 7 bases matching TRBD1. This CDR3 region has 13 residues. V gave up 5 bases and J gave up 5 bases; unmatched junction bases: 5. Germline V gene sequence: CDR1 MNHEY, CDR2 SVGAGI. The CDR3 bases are TGTGCCAGCAGTATACAGGGGATGGAGACCCAGTACTTC. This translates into CASSIQGMETQYF.

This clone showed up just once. The CDR3 coding sequence is TGTGCCAGCAGTGATGCGGGATCGGGATATGGCTACACCTTC. Its translation is CASSDAGSGYGYTF. J is TRBJ1-2 and V is TRBV2; D gene uncertain. V shed 3 bases and J shed 5 bases, with 13 bases lying between them. Germline CDR1 and CDR2: SNHLY and FYNNEI. CDR3 length: 14 amino acids.

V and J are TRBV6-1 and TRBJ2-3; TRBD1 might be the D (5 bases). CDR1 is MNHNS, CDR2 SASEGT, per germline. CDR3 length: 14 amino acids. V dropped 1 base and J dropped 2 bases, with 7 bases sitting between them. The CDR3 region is CASSEGQHTDTQYF. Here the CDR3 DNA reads TGTGCCAGCAGTGAAGGACAGCACACAGATACGCAGTATTTT.

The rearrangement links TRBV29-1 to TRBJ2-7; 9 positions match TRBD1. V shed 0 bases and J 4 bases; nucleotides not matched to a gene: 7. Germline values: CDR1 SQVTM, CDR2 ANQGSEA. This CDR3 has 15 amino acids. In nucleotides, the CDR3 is TGCAGCGTTGAAGATCAGGGGACAGGGACTTACGAGCAGTACTTC. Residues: CSVEDQGTGTYEQYF.

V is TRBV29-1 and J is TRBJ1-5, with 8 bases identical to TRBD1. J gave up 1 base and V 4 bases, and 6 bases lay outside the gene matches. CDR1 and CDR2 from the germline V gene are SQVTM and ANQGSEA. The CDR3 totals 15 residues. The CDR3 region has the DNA TGCAGCGTTGTGACAGGGGTTTCAAGCAATCAGCCCCAGCATTTT. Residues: CSVVTGVSSNQPQHF.

For the CDR3, the DNA is TGTGCCAGTAGTGCCCCCGGGACAGGGGTCTCCTACGAGCAGTACTTC. It codes for CASSAPGTGVSYEQYF. The chain links TRBV19 to TRBJ2-7, with 10 nucleotides matching TRBD1. Germline V lookup: CDR1 LNHDA, CDR2 SQIVND (reference sequence). CDR3 size: 16 residues. Losses at the gene ends were 5 bases for V and 0 bases for J; bases not matched to a gene: 7.

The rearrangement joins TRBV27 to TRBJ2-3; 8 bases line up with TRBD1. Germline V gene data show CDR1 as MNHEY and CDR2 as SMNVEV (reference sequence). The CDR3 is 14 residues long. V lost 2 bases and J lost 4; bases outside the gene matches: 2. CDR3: CASSLGQGADTQYF. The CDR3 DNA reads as TGTGCCAGCAGTTTAGGACAGGGAGCAGATACGCAGTATTTT.

The CDR3, as DNA: TGTGCCAGCTCATCGTCAGCGGGGGGGCAAGAGACCCAGTACTTC. This translates into CASSSSAGGQETQYF. The rearrangement links TRBV18 to TRBJ2-5, with 10 bases that match TRBD2. Trimming removed 5 bases from V and 2 bases from J; junction bases left unmatched: 5. Per the germline V gene, CDR1 is KGHSH and CDR2 is LQKENI. This CDR3 is built from 15 residues.

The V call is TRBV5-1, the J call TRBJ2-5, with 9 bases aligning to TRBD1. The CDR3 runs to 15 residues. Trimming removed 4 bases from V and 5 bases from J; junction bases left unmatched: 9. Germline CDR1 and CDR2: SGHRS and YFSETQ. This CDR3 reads CASSIIQGAGETQYF. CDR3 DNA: TGCGCCAGCAGCATCATACAGGGGGCAGGGGAGACCCAGTACTTC.

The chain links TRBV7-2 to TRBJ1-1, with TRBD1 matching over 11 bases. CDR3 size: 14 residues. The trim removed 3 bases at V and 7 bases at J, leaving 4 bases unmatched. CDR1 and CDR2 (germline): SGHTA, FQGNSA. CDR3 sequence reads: CASSFGQGAIEAFF. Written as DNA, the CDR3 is TGTGCCAGCAGCTTTGGACAGGGGGCAATTGAAGCTTTCTTT. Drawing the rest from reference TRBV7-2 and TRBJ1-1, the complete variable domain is GAGVSQSPSNKVTEKGKDVELRCDPISGHTALYWYRQSLGQGLEFLIYFQGNSAPDKSGLPSDRFSAERTGGSVSTLTIQRTQQEDSAVYLCASSFGQGAIEAFFGQGTRLTVV.

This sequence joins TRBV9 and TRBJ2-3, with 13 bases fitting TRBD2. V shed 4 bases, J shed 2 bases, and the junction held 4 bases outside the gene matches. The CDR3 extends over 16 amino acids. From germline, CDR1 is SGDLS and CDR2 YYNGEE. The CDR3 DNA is TGTGCCAGCAGCCCGACTAGCGGGGGGCACACAGATACGCAGTATTTT. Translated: CASSPTSGGHTDTQYF.

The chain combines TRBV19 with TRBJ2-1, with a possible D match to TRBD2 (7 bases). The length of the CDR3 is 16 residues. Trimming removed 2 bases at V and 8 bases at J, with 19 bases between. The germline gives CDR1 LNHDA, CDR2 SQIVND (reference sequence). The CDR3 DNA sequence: TGTGCCAGTAGTATACTTCGGGGGGCAGGTGAGGATGAGCAGTTCTTC. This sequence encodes CASSILRGAGEDEQFF.

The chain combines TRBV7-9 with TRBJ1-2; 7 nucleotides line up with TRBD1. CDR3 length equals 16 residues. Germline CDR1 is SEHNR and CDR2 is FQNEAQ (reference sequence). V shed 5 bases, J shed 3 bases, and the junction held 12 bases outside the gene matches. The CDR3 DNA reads TGTGCCAGCAGCCTAAGGGACAGCTTCCACTACTATGGCTACACCTTC. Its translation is CASSLRDSFHYYGYTF.

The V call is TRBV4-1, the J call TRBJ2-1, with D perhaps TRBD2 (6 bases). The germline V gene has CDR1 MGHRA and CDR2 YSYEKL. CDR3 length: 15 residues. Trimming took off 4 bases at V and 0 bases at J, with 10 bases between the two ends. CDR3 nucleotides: TGCGCCAGCAGCCTAGCGGATTACTCCTACAATGAGCAGTTCTTC. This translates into CASSLADYSYNEQFF.

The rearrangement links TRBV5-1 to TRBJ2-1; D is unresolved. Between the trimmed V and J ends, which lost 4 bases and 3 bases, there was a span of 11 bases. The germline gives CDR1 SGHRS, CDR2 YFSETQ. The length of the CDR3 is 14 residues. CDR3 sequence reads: CASSSYWSYNEQFF. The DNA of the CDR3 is TGCGCCAGCAGCAGCTATTGGAGCTACAATGAGCAGTTCTTC.

CDR3 coding DNA: TGTGCCAGCAGCTTAATAGCGACTGTAACAGATACGCAGTATTTT. It is translated as CASSLIATVTDTQYF. The genes are TRBV7-2 and TRBJ2-3; weak D call: TRBD2 (5 bases). Trimming removed 2 bases at V and 3 bases at J, with 12 bases between. The germline V gene encodes CDR1 SGHTA and CDR2 FQGNSA. This CDR3 comprises 15 residues.

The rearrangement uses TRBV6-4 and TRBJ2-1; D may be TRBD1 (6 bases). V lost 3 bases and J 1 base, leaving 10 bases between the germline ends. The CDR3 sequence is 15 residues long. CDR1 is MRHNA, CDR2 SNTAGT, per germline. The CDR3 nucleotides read TGTGCCAGCAGTGAAGTACAGGGATCCTACAATGAGCAGTTCTTC. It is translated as CASSEVQGSYNEQFF.

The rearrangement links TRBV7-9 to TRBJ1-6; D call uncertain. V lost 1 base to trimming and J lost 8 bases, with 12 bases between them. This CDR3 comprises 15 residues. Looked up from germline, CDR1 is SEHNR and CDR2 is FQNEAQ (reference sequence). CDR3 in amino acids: CASSLGAATYSPLHF. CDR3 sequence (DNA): TGTGCCAGCAGCTTAGGCGCAGCGACGTATTCACCCCTCCACTTT.

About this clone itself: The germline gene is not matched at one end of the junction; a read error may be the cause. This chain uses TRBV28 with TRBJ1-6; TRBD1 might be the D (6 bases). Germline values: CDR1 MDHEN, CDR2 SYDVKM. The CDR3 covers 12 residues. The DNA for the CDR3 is TGTGCCAGCAGTTTGTGGGGGGGCTCTGCTGAGTTT. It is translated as CASSLWGGSAEF.

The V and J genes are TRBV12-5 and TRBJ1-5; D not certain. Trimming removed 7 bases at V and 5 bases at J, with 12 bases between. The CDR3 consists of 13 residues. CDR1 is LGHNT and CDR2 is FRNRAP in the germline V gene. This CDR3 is CASAFREDQPQHF. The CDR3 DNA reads TGTGCTAGTGCTTTCCGGGAGGATCAGCCCCAGCATTTT.

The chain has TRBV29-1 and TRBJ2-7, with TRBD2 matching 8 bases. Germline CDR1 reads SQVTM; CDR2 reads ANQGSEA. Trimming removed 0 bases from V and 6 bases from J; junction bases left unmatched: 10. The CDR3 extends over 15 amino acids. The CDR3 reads CSVEDSAGGDTEQYF. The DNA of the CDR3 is TGCAGCGTTGAAGATTCTGCGGGGGGAGATACCGAGCAGTACTTC.

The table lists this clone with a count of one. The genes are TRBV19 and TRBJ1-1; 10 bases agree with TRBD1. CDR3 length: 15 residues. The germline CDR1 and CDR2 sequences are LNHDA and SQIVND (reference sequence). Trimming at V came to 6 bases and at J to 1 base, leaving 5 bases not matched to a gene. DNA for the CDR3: TGTGCCAGTAGATATGGGGACAGGGGGAACACTGAAGCTTTCTTT. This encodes CASRYGDRGNTEAFF. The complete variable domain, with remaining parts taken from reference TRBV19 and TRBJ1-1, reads DGGITQSPKYLFRKEGQNVTLSCEQNLNHDAMYWYRQDPGQGLRLIYYSQIVNDFQKGDIAEGYSVSREKKESFPLTVTSAQKNPTAFYLCASRYGDRGNTEAFFGQGTRLTVV.

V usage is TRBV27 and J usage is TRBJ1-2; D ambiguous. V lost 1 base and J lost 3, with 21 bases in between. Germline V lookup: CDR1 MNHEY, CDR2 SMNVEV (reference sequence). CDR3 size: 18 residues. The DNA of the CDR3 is TGTGCCAGCAGTTTATATACCCCAGTTCGTCTCCCTCACTATGGCTACACCTTC. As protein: CASSLYTPVRLPHYGYTF.

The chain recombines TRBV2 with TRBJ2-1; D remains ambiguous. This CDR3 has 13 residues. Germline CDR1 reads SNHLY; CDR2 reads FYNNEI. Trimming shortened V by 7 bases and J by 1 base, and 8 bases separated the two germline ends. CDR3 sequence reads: CASTPGSYNEQFF. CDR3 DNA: TGTGCCAGCACGCCCGGGTCCTACAATGAGCAGTTCTTC.

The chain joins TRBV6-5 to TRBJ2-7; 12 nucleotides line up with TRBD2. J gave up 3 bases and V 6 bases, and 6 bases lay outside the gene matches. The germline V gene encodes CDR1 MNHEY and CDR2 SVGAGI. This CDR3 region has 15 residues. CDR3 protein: CASRSLAGGYYEQYF. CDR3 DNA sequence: TGTGCCAGCAGGTCACTAGCGGGGGGTTACTACGAGCAGTACTTC.

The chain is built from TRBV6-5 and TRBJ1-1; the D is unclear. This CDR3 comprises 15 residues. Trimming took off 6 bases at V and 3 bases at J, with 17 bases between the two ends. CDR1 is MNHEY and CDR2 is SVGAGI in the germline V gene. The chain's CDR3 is CASRRGLWSDTEAFF. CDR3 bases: TGTGCCAGCAGGCGAGGTTTATGGTCAGACACTGAAGCTTTCTTT.

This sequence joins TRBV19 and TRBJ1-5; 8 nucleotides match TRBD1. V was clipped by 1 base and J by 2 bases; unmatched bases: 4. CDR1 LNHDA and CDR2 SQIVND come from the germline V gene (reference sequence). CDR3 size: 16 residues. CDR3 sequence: CASSIGSGGGNQPQHF. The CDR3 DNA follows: TGTGCCAGTAGTATAGGTTCAGGGGGCGGCAATCAGCCCCAGCATTTT.

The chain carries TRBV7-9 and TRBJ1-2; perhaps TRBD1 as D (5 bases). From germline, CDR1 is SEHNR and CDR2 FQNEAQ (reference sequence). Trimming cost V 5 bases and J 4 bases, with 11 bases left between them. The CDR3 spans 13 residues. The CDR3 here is CASSAREGYGYTF. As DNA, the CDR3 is TGTGCCAGCAGCGCCAGGGAGGGCTATGGCTACACCTTC.

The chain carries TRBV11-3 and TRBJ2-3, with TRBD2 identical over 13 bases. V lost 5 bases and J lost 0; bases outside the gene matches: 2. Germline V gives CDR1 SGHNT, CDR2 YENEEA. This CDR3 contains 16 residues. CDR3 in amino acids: CASSQGLAGSTDTQYF. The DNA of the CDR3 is TGTGCCAGCAGCCAGGGACTAGCGGGGAGCACAGATACGCAGTATTTT.

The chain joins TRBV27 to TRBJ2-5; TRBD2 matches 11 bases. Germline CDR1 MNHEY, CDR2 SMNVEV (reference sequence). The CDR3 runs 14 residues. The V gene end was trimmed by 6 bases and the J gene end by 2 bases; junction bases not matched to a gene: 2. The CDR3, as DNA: TGTGCCAGCAGGACTAGCGGGGCACAAGAGACCCAGTACTTC. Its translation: CASRTSGAQETQYF.